This T cell receptor beta chain was recovered during a study of blood T cell repertoires in COVID-19. Study-level information: COVID-19 samples, acute and convalescent, were from the United States, Italy and Spain.

Germline CDR1 SGHAT, CDR2 FQNNGV. The CDR3 has 18 residues. V lost 0 bases and J 8 bases, leaving 23 bases between the germline ends. Here immunoSEQ multiplex PCR was the method, and the copy in TCRdb shows in-frame clones only, minus some. The table shows 180,000 or so clones, with around 85% occurring only once. The sample was peripheral blood. This receptor was identified in a woman older than 75 with acute or convalescent COVID-19. V and J are TRBV11-2 and TRBJ2-1; weak D call: TRBD1 (5 bases). The CDR3 DNA is TGTGCCAGCAGCTTAGATCTGGCAGGGTCGCGAACCCCCCATGAGCAGTTCTTC. It is translated as CASSLDLAGSRTPHEQFF.